This is a list of T cell receptor beta chains from one sample in a study of blood T cell repertoires in COVID-19. Sequencing was performed with immunoSEQ multiplex PCR; in TCRdb, only in-frame clones are kept and a portion is missing. Of about 260,000 clones in the sample, around 90% were seen once. Sequencing input: PBMCs or T cells enriched from blood (not recorded which). These receptors were obtained from a woman in her twenties or thirties with acute COVID-19. Both conserved end residues are part of each CDR3. D genes are given only for firm matches.

D gene,J gene,V gene,CDR3 protein,CDR3 DNA
TRBD2,TRBJ2-1,TRBV11-2,CASSSPRLAGHNEQFF,TGTGCCAGCAGCTCACCCCGACTAGCAGGGCACAATGAGCAGTTCTTC
TRBD1,TRBJ2-7,TRBV7-8,CASHTGTGPYEQYF,TGTGCCAGCCATACCGGGACAGGGCCCTACGAGCAGTACTTC
NA,TRBJ2-5,TRBV29-1,CSVEGSGSSGTQYF,TGCAGCGTTGAAGGTAGCGGCTCTTCAGGGACCCAGTACTTC
TRBD2,TRBJ2-1,TRBV5-1,CASSERAGGSSYNEQFF,TGCGCCAGCAGCGAGCGGGCGGGGGGGAGCTCCTACAATGAGCAGTTCTTC
TRBD1,TRBJ1-4,TRBV28,CASSVGDRVNEKLFF,TGTGCCAGCAGTGTGGGGGACAGGGTTAATGAAAAACTGTTTTTT
NA,TRBJ1-5,TRBV19,CASSRDTPSQPQHF,TGTGCCAGTAGCCGGGACACCCCATCTCAGCCCCAGCATTTT
NA,TRBJ2-7,TRBV5-1,CASSLSAGGSYEQYF,TGCGCCAGCAGCTTGTCCGCCGGGGGCTCCTACGAGCAGTACTTC
NA,TRBJ2-7,TRBV20-1,CSATPYEQYF,TGCAGTGCTACCCCTTACGAGCAGTACTTC
NA,TRBJ1-1,TRBV29-1,CSVRGGGLMNTEAFF,TGCAGCGTTAGGGGGGGCGGACTCATGAACACTGAAGCTTTCTTT
TRBD1,TRBJ2-3,TRBV28,CASSPGQGLGTQYF,TGTGCCAGCAGTCCCGGACAGGGATTAGGTACGCAGTATTTT
TRBD1,TRBJ2-7,TRBV27,CASSPGQGYEQYF,TGTGCCAGCAGTCCCGGACAGGGCTACGAGCAGTACTTC
TRBD1,TRBJ1-5,TRBV28,CASTLALVATGGGSQHF,TGTGCCAGCACCTTGGCTCTCGTGGCGACAGGGGGGGGGTCCCAGCATTTT
NA,TRBJ2-2,TRBV24-1,CASAGLGGELFF,TGTGCCTCGGCGGGGTTAGGCGGGGAGCTGTTTTTT
TRBD2,TRBJ2-7,TRBV15,CATSRAKREGPSEQYF,TGTGCCACCAGCAGAGCTAAGCGGGAGGGCCCAAGCGAGCAGTACTTC
NA,TRBJ2-7,TRBV4-1,CASSQELFPLYEQYF,TGCGCCAGCAGCCAAGAACTCTTCCCCCTATACGAGCAGTACTTC
TRBD2,TRBJ2-1,TRBV2,CASMGTSGSWNEQFF,TGTGCCAGCATGGGGACTAGCGGGAGTTGGAATGAGCAGTTCTTC
TRBD1,TRBJ1-3,TRBV7-6,CASSPGTAISGNTIYF,TGTGCCAGCAGCCCTGGGACAGCAATCTCTGGAAACACCATATATTTT
TRBD2,TRBJ2-1,TRBV28,CASSLEREARPGQFF,TGTGCCAGCAGTTTGGAGCGGGAGGCACGCCCGGGGCAGTTCTTC
NA,TRBJ2-7,TRBV6-5,CASSSRSPREQYF,TGTGCCAGCAGTTCACGGTCCCCTCGAGAGCAGTACTTC
NA,TRBJ2-2,TRBV9,CASSPQADLGELFF,TGTGCCAGCAGCCCCCAAGCGGATCTGGGGGAGCTGTTTTTT
TRBD1,TRBJ1-1,TRBV6-5,CASTDRGQGTEAFF,TGTGCCAGCACCGACCGTGGACAGGGCACTGAAGCTTTCTTT
NA,TRBJ1-5,TRBV12-3/TRBV12-4,CASTVSNQPQHF,TGTGCCAGCACGGTTAGCAATCAGCCCCAGCATTTT
NA,TRBJ1-5,TRBV2,CASTSGINQDSYSNQPQHF,TGTGCCAGCACTTCGGGGATCAATCAGGACAGCTATAGCAATCAGCCCCAGCATTTT
NA,TRBJ2-3,TRBV6-5,CASSYLGATAGTQYF,TGTGCCAGCAGTTATCTGGGGGCTACAGCAGGGACGCAGTATTTT
NA,TRBJ1-5,TRBV5-1,CASSLDSSNQPQHF,TGCGCCAGCAGCTTGGACAGCAGCAATCAGCCCCAGCATTTT
NA,TRBJ2-7,TRBV5-5,CASHTQMVRYEQYF,TGTGCCAGCCACACACAGATGGTCCGCTACGAGCAGTACTTC
NA,TRBJ2-6,TRBV28,CASSFHEPGANVLTF,TGTGCCAGCAGTTTTCATGAGCCTGGGGCCAACGTCCTGACTTTC
NA,TRBJ1-1,TRBV7-9,CASTYGGGTEAFF,TGTGCCAGCACCTACGGGGGTGGCACTGAAGCTTTCTTT